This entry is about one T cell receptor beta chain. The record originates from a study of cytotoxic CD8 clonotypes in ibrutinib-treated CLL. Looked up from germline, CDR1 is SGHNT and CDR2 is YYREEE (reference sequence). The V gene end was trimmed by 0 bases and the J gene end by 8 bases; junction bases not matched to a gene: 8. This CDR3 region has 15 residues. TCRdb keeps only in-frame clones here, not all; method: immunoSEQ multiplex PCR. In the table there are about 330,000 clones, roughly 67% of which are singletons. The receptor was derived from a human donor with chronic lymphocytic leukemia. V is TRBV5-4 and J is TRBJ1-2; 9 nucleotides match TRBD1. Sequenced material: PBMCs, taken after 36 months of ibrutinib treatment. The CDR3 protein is CASSLVWDRAGGYTF. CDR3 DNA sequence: TGTGCCAGCAGCTTGGTTTGGGACAGGGCTGGAGGCTACACCTTC.